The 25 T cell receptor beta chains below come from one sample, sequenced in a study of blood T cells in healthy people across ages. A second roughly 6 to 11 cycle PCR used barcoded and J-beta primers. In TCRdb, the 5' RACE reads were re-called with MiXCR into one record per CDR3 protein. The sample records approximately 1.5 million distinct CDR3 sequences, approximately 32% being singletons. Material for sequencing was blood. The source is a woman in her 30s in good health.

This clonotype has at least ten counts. For the CDR3, the DNA is TGTGCCAGCAGCTTAGCGGGGGCGTCGGAGCAGTACTTC. Residues: CASSLAGASEQYF. The chain has TRBV7-9 and TRBJ2-7; tentative D call: TRBD1 (6 bases). Germline CDR1 is SEHNR and CDR2 is FQNEAQ (reference sequence). CDR3 length: 13 amino acids. Trimming shortened V by 0 bases and J by 7 bases, and 10 bases separated the two germline ends. Filled out from reference TRBV7-9 and TRBJ2-7, the complete variable domain reads DTGVSQNPRHKITKRGQNVTFRCDPISEHNRLYWYRQTLGQGPEFLTYFQNEAQLEKSRLLSDRFSAERPKGSFSTLEIQRTEQGDSAMYLCASSLAGASEQYFGPGTRLTVT.

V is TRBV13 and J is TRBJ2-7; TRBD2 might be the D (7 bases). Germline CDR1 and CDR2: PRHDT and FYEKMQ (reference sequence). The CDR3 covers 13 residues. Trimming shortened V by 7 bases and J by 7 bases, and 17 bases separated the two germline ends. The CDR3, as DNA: TGTGCCAGCACGGGGGCGGGAGATTATGAGCAGTACTTC. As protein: CASTGAGDYEQYF.

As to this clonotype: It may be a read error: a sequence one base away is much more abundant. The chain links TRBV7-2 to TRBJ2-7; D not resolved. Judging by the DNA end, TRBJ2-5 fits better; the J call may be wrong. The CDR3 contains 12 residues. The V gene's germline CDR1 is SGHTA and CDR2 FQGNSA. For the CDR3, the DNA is TGTGCCAGCAGCTCCCCGGCGGAGACCCAGTACTTC. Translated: CASSSPAETQYF.

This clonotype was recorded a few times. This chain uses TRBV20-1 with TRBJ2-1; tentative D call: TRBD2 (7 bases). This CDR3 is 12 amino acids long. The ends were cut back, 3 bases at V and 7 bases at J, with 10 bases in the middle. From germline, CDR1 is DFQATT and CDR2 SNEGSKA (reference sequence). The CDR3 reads CSASGGRNEQFF. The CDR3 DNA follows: TGCAGTGCTAGCGGGGGGCGGAATGAGCAGTTCTTC.

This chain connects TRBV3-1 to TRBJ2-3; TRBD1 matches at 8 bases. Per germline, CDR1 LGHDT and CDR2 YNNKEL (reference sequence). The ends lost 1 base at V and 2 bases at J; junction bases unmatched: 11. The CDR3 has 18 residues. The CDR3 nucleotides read TGTGCCAGCAGCCAAGCGGGTGGACAGGGAACAAACACAGATACGCAGTATTTT. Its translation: CASSQAGGQGTNTDTQYF.

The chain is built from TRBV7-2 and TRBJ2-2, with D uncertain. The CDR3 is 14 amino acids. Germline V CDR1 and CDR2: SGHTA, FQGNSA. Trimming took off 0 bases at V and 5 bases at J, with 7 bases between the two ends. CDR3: CASSLALGTGELFF. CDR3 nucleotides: TGTGCCAGCAGCTTAGCGCTAGGTACCGGGGAGCTGTTTTTT.

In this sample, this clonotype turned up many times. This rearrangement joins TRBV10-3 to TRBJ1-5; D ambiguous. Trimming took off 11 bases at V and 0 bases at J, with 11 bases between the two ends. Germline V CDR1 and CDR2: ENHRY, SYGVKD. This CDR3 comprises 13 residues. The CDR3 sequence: CAAQDFSNQPQHF. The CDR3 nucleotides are TGTGCCGCCCAAGACTTTAGCAATCAGCCCCAGCATTTT.

In DNA form, the CDR3 reads TGTGCCAGCAGCTCCCCCGGGGAGGGGACTGAAGCTTTCTTT. The encoded protein is CASSSPGEGTEAFF. V is TRBV7-9 and J is TRBJ1-1, with D possibly matching TRBD1 (5 bases). This CDR3 contains 14 residues. Germline V gene data show CDR1 as SEHNR and CDR2 as FQNEAQ (reference sequence). V lost 4 bases and J lost 5, with 14 bases in between.

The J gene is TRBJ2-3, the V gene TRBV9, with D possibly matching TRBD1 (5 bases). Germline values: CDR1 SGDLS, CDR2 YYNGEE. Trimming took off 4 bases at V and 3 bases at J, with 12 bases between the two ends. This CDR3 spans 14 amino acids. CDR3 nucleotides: TGTGCCAGCAGCCCTTCTAAGGGGACAGATACGCAGTATTTT. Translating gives CASSPSKGTDTQYF.

DNA of the CDR3: TGCGCCAGCAGCCCCGACCTAGGGCGCTCCGAGCAGTACTTC. It specifies CASSPDLGRSEQYF. This sequence joins TRBV5-1 and TRBJ2-7; no reliable D call. The germline V and J ends were trimmed by 4 bases and 6 bases, with 17 bases remaining between them. CDR1 SGHRS and CDR2 YFSETQ come from the germline V gene. CDR3 size: 14 residues.

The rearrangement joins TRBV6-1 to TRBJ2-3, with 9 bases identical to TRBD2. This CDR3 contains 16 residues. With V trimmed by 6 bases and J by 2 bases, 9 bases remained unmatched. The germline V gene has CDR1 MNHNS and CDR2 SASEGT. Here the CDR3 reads CASRGLASIITDTQYF. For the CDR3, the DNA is TGTGCCAGCAGAGGACTAGCGAGCATTATCACAGATACGCAGTATTTT.

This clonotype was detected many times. The CDR3 reads CAISESGGYEQYF. The CDR3 DNA reads TGTGCCATCAGTGAATCAGGGGGGTACGAGCAGTACTTC. The V and J genes are TRBV10-3 and TRBJ2-7, with D tentatively TRBD1 (7 bases). Trimming shortened V by 3 bases and J by 4 bases, and 10 bases separated the two germline ends. This CDR3 comprises 13 residues. Germline V gives CDR1 ENHRY, CDR2 SYGVKD.

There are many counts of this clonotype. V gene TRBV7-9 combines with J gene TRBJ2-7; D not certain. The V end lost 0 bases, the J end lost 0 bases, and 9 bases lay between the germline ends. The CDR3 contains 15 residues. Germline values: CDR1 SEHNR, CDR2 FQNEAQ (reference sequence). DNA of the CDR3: TGTGCCAGCAGCTTAGCGTCCTTTTCCTCCTACGAGCAGTACTTC. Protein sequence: CASSLASFSSYEQYF.

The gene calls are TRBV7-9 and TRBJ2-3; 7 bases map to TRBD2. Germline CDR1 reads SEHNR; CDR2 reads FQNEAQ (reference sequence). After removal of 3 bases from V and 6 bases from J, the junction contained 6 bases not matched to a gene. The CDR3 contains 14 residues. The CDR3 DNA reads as TGTGCCAGCAGCTTTGGGGGGGTCGTGGATACGCAGTATTTT. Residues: CASSFGGVVDTQYF.

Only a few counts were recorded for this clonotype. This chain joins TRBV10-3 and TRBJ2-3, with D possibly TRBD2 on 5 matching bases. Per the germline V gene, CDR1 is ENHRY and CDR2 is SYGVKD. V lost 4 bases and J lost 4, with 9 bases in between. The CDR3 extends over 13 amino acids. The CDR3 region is CAISAGGADTQYF. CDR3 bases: TGTGCCATCAGTGCCGGAGGAGCAGATACGCAGTATTTT.

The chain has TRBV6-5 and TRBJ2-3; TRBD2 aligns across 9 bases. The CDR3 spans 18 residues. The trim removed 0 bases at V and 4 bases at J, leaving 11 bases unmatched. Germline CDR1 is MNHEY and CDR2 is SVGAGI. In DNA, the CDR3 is TGTGCCAGCAGTTACTCGACCGGCGGGAGGGCCTCTTCAGATACGCAGTATTTT. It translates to CASSYSTGGRASSDTQYF.

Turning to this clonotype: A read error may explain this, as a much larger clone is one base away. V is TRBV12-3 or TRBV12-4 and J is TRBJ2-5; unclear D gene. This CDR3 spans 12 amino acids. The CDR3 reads CASRGTQEIQYF. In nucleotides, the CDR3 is TGTGCCAGCAGAGGTACCCAAGAGATCCAGTACTTC.

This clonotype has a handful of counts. The CDR3 is CSAGTGLYEQYF. In DNA, the CDR3 is TGCAGCGCTGGGACGGGCCTCTACGAGCAGTACTTC. The rearrangement joins TRBV29-1 to TRBJ2-7; TRBD1 or TRBD2 may be the D gene (5 bases each). The CDR3 loop spans 12 amino acids. The V end was cut by 7 bases, the J end by 3 bases, with 13 bases between. CDR1 SQVTM and CDR2 ANQGSEA come from the germline V gene.

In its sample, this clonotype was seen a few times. The CDR3 protein is CASTLDRTPYEQYF. CDR3 in DNA: TGTGCCAGTACTTTAGACAGGACCCCCTACGAGCAGTACTTC. V gene TRBV2 combines with J gene TRBJ2-7, with a tentative D call TRBD1 (6 bases). Trimming shortened V by 9 bases and J by 2 bases, and 17 bases separated the two germline ends. The CDR3 spans 14 residues. CDR1 and CDR2 (germline): SNHLY, FYNNEI.

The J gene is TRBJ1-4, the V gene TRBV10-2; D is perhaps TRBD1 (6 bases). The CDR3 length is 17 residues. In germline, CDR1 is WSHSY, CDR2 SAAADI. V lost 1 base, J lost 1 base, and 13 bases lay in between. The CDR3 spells CASSEWRDRRTNEKLFF. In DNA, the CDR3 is TGCGCCAGCAGTGAGTGGCGAGACAGGCGAACTAATGAAAAACTGTTTTTT.

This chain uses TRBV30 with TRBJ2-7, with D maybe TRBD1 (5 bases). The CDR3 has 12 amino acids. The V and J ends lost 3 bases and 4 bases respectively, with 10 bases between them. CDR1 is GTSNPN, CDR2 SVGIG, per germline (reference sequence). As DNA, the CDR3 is TGTGCCTGGAGACTCCAGGGTTACGAGCAGTACTTC. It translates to CAWRLQGYEQYF.

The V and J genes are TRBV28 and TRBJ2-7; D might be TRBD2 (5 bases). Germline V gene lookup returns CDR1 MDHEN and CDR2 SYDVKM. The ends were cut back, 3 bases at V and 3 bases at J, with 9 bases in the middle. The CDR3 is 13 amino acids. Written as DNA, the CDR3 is TGTGCCAGCAGTTTTAGCGACCTCTACGAGCAGTACTTC. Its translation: CASSFSDLYEQYF.

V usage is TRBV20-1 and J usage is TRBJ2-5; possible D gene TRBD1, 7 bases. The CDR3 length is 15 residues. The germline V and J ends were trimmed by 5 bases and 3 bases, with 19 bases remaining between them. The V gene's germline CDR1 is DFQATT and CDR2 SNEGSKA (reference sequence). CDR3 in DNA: TGCAGTGCTTCCGGAGGGGGCTTGGGGAAAGAGACCCAGTACTTC. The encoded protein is CSASGGGLGKETQYF.

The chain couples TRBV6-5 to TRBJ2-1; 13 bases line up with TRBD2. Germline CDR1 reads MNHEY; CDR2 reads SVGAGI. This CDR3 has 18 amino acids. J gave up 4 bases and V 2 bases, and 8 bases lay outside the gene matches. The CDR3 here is CASSYARLAGGFYNEQFF. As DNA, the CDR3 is TGTGCCAGCAGTTACGCACGACTAGCGGGAGGTTTTTACAATGAGCAGTTCTTC.

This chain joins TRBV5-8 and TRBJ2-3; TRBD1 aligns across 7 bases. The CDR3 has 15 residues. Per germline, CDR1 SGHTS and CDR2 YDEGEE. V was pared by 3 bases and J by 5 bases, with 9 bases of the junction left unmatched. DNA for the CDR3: TGTGCCAGCAGCTCCATAACAGGGGTCATAGATACGCAGTATTTT. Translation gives CASSSITGVIDTQYF.